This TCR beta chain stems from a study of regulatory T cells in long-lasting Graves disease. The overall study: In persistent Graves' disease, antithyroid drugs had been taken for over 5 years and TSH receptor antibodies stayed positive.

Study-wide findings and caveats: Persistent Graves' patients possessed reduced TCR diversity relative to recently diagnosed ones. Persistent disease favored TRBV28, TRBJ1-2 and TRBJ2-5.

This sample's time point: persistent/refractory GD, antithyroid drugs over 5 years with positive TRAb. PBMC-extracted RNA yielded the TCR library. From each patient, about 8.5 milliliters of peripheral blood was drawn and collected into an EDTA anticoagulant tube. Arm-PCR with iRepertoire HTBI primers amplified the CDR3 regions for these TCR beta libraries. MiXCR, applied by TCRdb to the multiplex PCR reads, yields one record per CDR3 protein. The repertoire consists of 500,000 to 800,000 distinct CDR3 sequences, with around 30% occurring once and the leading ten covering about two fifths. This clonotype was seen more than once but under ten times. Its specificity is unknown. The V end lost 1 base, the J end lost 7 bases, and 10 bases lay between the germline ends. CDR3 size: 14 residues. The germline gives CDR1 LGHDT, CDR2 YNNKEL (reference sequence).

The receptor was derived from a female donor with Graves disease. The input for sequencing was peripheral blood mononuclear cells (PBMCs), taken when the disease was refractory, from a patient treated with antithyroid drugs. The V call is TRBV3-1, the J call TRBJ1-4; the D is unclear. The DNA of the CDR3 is TGTGCCAGCAGCCAAGTGAGGGAAGGTGAAAAACTGTTTTTT. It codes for CASSQVREGEKLFF.